Sequencing of this TCR beta chain was carried out in a study of OX40 agonist ivuxolimab in advanced cancers. As for the study in general: Administration of intravenous ivuxolimab to patients occurred every 2 weeks at 0.01 to 10 mg/kg. Whole-study findings and limits: CD4+ and CD8+ blood T cells expanded clonally by week 6 at 0.1 to 3.0 mg/kg. Patients with a partial response at 0.1-3.0 mg/kg had among the lowest clonal expansion.

Assay used: immunoSEQ multiplex PCR; TCRdb lists only in-frame clones, some missing. The repertoire holds 59,000 or so clones, with about 89% as singletons. This clone was seen a handful of times. Its antigen is as yet unknown. The sequences come from CD4+ or CD8+ T cells sorted from blood, collected in a trial of the OX40 agonist ivuxolimab. This sequence originates from an adult with an advanced solid tumor such as melanoma, head and neck, liver or kidney cancer.

DNA for the CDR3: TGTGCCATCAGTGATCAACAGGCCTACTATGGCTACACCTTC. Residues: CAISDQQAYYGYTF. The rearrangement joins TRBV10-3 to TRBJ1-2, with a possible D match to TRBD1 (5 bases). V lost 3 bases and J lost 3, with 11 bases in between. There are 14 residues in the CDR3. Germline CDR1 and CDR2: ENHRY and SYGVKD.